These 5 T cell receptor beta chains came from one sample sequenced in a study of blood T cell repertoires in COVID-19. TCRdb's copy holds only in-frame clones and misses some; the assay was immunoSEQ multiplex PCR. This sample has 240,000 or so clones; around 90% occur once, and the top ten carry approximately 7.9%. The sample consisted of peripheral blood. These receptors were collected from a man aged 55 to 70 who had recovered from COVID-19.

The CDR3 here is CASSSRNPGQLAWIEQYV. CDR3 nucleotides: TGTGCCAGCAGCTCGCGAAACCCGGGACAGCTCGCCTGGATCGAGCAGTACGTC. The J gene is TRBJ2-7, the V gene TRBV11-3; 7 bases align to TRBD1. CDR3 size: 18 residues. Germline values: CDR1 SGHNT, CDR2 YENEEA. With V trimmed by 4 bases and J by 6 bases, 21 bases remained unmatched.

The CDR3, as DNA: TGCAGTGCTAGTGCGGGACAGGGATACGAGCAGTACTTC. It encodes CSASAGQGYEQYF. The V gene is TRBV20-1, the J gene TRBJ2-7, with TRBD1 matching over 9 bases. V lost 3 bases to trimming and J lost 4 bases; unmatched junction nucleotides: 4. Germline-derived CDR1 and CDR2 are DFQATT and SNEGSKA (reference sequence). The CDR3 length is 13 residues.

The sample holds a few counts of this clone. The CDR3 here is CATSMEIYGYTF. DNA for the CDR3: TGTGCCACCAGCATGGAGATTTATGGCTACACCTTC. V is TRBV15 and J is TRBJ1-2, with no clear D. Germline CDR1 and CDR2: LNHNV and YYDKDF (reference sequence). This CDR3 is 12 amino acids long. V lost 4 bases, J lost 5 bases, and 8 bases lay in between.

This clone was counted between two and nine times. The chain uses TRBV10-3 and TRBJ2-6; no clear D. CDR1 and CDR2 (germline): ENHRY, SYGVKD. This CDR3 has 14 amino acids. V lost 3 bases to trimming and J lost 0 bases, with 3 bases between them. The CDR3 reads CAISDNSGANVLTF. Written as DNA, the CDR3 is TGTGCCATCAGTGATAACTCTGGGGCCAACGTCCTGACTTTC.

The J gene is TRBJ2-3, the V gene TRBV4-2, with 10 bases lining up with TRBD2. The CDR3 covers 15 residues. Germline CDR1 is LGHNA and CDR2 is YNFKEQ. With 3 bases clipped from V and 4 bases from J, the junction kept 4 bases outside the gene matches. CDR3 amino acids: CASSQVLAGPDTQYF. The CDR3, as DNA: TGTGCCAGCAGCCAGGTACTAGCGGGGCCAGATACGCAGTATTTT.